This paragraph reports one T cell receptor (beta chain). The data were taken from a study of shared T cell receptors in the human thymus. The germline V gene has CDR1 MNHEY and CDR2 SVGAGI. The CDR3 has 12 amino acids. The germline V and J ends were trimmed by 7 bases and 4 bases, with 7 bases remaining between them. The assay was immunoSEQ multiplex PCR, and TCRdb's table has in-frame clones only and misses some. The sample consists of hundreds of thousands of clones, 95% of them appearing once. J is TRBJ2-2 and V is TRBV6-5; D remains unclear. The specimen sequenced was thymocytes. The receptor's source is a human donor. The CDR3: CASNTFTGELFF. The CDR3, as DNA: TGTGCCAGCAATACCTTCACCGGGGAGCTGTTTTTT.